The 4 T cell receptor beta chains below all came from one sample that was sequenced in a study of vaccination and CD4 T cells after COVID-19. Their antigen targets remain unknown. This sample's treatment: roughly 11-day PBMC culture with coronavirus spike peptide pools or control peptides (ViraFEST assay). Cultured CD4+ T cells had their DNA profiled by the Oncomine TCR Beta short-read assay. TCRdb re-called the PCR reads through MiXCR, storing one row per CDR3 protein. The data contain under 25,000 distinct CDR3 sequences, roughly 23% of them singletons. The sequenced sample was cultured CD4+ T cells from blood. Receptor source: a human donor with COVID-19.

This clonotype was counted a few times. The chain uses TRBV20-1 and TRBJ1-2; 7 bases align to TRBD1. Germline V CDR1 and CDR2: DFQATT, SNEGSKA (reference sequence). The V and J ends lost 0 bases and 4 bases, in that order; junction bases with no gene match: 5. CDR3 length: 14 amino acids. The CDR3 reads CSARDLGQVYGYTF. As DNA, the CDR3 is TGCAGTGCTAGAGATCTAGGACAGGTCTATGGCTACACCTTC.

This sequence joins TRBV7-2 and TRBJ2-7; D is perhaps TRBD2 (6 bases). The germline V gene encodes CDR1 SGHTA and CDR2 FQGNSA. This CDR3 has 14 amino acids. Deletions cut 5 bases from V and 6 bases from J, with 17 bases between. In DNA form, the CDR3 reads TGTGCCAGCAGCGCTGGGGGGTCGGCCCTCGAGCAGTACTTC. The encoded protein is CASSAGGSALEQYF. The full variable domain, in which reference TRBV7-2 and TRBJ2-7 provide the parts outside the CDR3, is GAGVSQSPSNKVTEKGKDVELRCDPISGHTALYWYRQSLGQGLEFLIYFQGNSAPDKSGLPSDRFSAERTGGSVSTLTIQRTQQEDSAVYLCASSAGGSALEQYFGPGTRLTVT.

This clonotype was seen only a few times. The gene calls are TRBV7-9 and TRBJ2-7, with D possibly TRBD1 on 5 matching bases. The CDR3 spans 14 residues. V lost 1 base to trimming and J lost 5 bases, with 12 bases between them. Germline V CDR1 and CDR2: SEHNR, FQNEAQ (reference sequence). This CDR3 reads CASSLGFQGHEQYF. The CDR3 coding sequence is TGTGCCAGCAGCTTAGGTTTTCAGGGCCACGAGCAGTACTTC.

This clonotype was detected only once. The chain employs TRBV11-3 and TRBJ2-1, with 10 bases that match TRBD2. Germline trimming cut 5 bases from V and 5 bases from J; bases unmatched to any gene: 12. The CDR3 is made up of 17 amino acids. Looked up from germline, CDR1 is SGHNT and CDR2 is YENEEA. The CDR3 spells CASSLFPASGGDNEQFF. As DNA, the CDR3 is TGTGCCAGCAGCCTCTTCCCCGCTAGCGGGGGAGACAATGAGCAGTTCTTC. The whole variable domain, remainder taken from reference TRBV11-3 and TRBJ2-1, is EAGVVQSPRYKIIEKKQPVAFWCNPISGHNTLYWYLQNLGQGPELLIRYENEEAVDDSQLPKDRFSAERLKGVDSTLKIQPAELGDSAVYLCASSLFPASGGDNEQFFGPGTRLTVL.